The entry below gives a single TCR beta chain sequence along with its context. The data originate from a study of T-cell reconstitution after alpha-beta-depleted transplantation in children. Using unique molecular identifiers, the investigators prepared the TCRbeta library. TCRdb re-called the PCR reads with MiXCR, one entry per CDR3 protein. Of roughly 500,000 distinct CDR3 sequences in the sample, approximately 32% were seen once. The germline CDR1 and CDR2 sequences are SGDLS and YYNGEE. The germline V and J ends were trimmed by 3 bases and 5 bases, with 12 bases remaining between them. This CDR3 spans 14 amino acids.

The chain has TRBV9 and TRBJ1-3; D might be TRBD1 (6 bases). This specimen was PBMCs from the stem cell graft donor, taken from the stem cell graft. The receptor comes from a human donor who donated a stem cell graft to a child with aplastic anemia. CDR3 in amino acids: CASSGTAARNTIYF. DNA of the CDR3: TGTGCCAGCAGCGGGACAGCAGCTAGAAACACCATATATTTT.